The TCR beta chain under discussion was sequenced for a study of long-term antiretroviral therapy in people with HIV. The germline V gene encodes CDR1 LGHNA and CDR2 YSLEER. The ends were cut back, 0 bases at V and 10 bases at J, with 16 bases in the middle. The length of the CDR3 is 15 residues. With respect to this clone: Its antigen remains unidentified.

Findings and limits, study-wide: Subsequent to ART, diversity was augmented yet persisted below that of transplant donor controls.

All participants with HIV were treated in the United States. The immunoSEQ assay was v3.0, run at survey level. Assay used: immunoSEQ multiplex PCR; TCRdb lists only in-frame clones, some missing. Altogether some 28,000 clones are present, roughly 94% being singletons, with the ten largest covering approximately 3%. V and J are TRBV4-3 and TRBJ2-1; D assignment may be TRBD1 or TRBD2 (6 bases each). The receptor was derived from a man aged 50 to 59 with HIV. The sequencing here drew on unsorted PBMCs, taken 5.3 years after starting antiretroviral therapy. CDR3 in amino acids: CASSQEGPGAAEQFF. The CDR3 bases are TGCGCCAGCAGCCAAGAGGGTCCGGGGGCAGCCGAGCAGTTCTTC.